The 6 T cell receptor beta chains below all came from one sample that was sequenced in a study of blood T cell repertoires in COVID-19 (dated by TCRdb to the early 2020s). Library prep was done by the immunoSEQ multiplex PCR assay. Imported from immuneACCESS, the table was reduced by TCRdb to in-frame sequences with V and J called. These copies leave out some clones; in studies compared against another copy, an unresolved V gene accounts for under half, and the cause of the remainder is not known. This sample is represented by under 200,000 clones; 65% to 90% of them were singletons. The top ten hold about 5.5% of the sample. Sequencing was carried out using PBMCs or T cells enriched from blood (not recorded which). The source of these receptors is a woman in her sixties or seventies with acute COVID-19.

The V call is TRBV7-2, the J call TRBJ2-5, with TRBD2 matching over 16 bases. CDR1 and CDR2 from the germline V gene are SGHTA and FQGNSA. J lost 5 bases, V lost 5 bases, and 8 bases had no gene match. The CDR3 runs 17 residues. The CDR3 bases are TGTGCCAGCAGCCCTGGGACTAGCGGGAGGGTGAGGGAGACCCAGTACTTC. It specifies CASSPGTSGRVRETQYF.

The CDR3 is CASSEWGRVETQYF. The CDR3 coding sequence is TGTGCCAGCAGTGAATGGGGCCGTGTAGAGACCCAGTACTTC. The V call is TRBV25-1, the J call TRBJ2-5; a possible D gene is TRBD1 (5 bases). Germline assignment: CDR1 MGHDK and CDR2 SYGVNS. The V and J ends lost 1 base and 4 bases respectively, with 10 bases between them. The CDR3 sequence is 14 residues long.

A single count supports this clone. The rearrangement links TRBV21-1 to TRBJ1-2; the table's D gene call, TRBD1, was not cross checked with the DNA. TRBV21-1 is listed as a pseudogene. There are 13 residues in the CDR3. CDR3: CASSKRQGGGYTF. The CDR3 nucleotides are TGTGCCAGCAGCAAAAGACAGGGTGGTGGCTACACCTTC.

This clone was counted once. This sequence joins TRBV10-1 and TRBJ2-3, with 8 bases identical to TRBD2. Trimming took 5 bases from V and 2 from J; bases not matched to a gene: 6. The CDR3 sequence is 15 residues long. Per germline, CDR1 WNHNN and CDR2 SYGVQD (reference sequence). This chain's CDR3 is CASSYAGGYTDTQYF. In DNA, the CDR3 is TGCGCCAGCAGTTACGCGGGGGGATACACAGATACGCAGTATTTT.

Of note for this clone: Other DNA sequences in this sample translate to the same CDR3. V is TRBV5-6 and J is TRBJ2-7, with 8 bases fitting TRBD1. The V and J ends lost 0 bases and 4 bases, in that order; junction bases with no gene match: 3. Per the germline V gene, CDR1 is SGHDT and CDR2 is YYEEEE. The CDR3 contains 14 residues. CDR3 sequence: CASSLGQGAYEQYF. The CDR3 DNA sequence: TGTGCCAGCAGCTTGGGGCAGGGGGCTTACGAGCAGTACTTC.

This chain links TRBV6-5 with TRBJ1-1; weak D call: TRBD1 (5 bases). Trimming removed 1 base from V and 11 bases from J, with 14 bases in between. The CDR3 loop spans 13 amino acids. Germline V lookup: CDR1 MNHEY, CDR2 SVGAGI. CDR3 DNA sequence: TGTGCCAGCAGTTACTATGGGGGAGGAGGCGCTTTCTTT. This encodes CASSYYGGGGAFF.